This T cell receptor (beta chain) was documented in a study of blood T cell repertoires in COVID-19. Clones were sequenced by immunoSEQ multiplex PCR, and TCRdb holds only the in-frame ones, with some missing. Of fewer than 350,000 clones listed, about 89% are singletons. This CDR3 is 11 amino acids long. Trimming removed 3 bases from V and 3 bases from J, with 3 bases in between. The germline gives CDR1 DFQATT, CDR2 SNEGSKA (reference sequence). The chain couples TRBV20-1 to TRBJ1-3; no reliable D call. Specimen: peripheral blood. The clonotype comes from a woman aged 45-59 years who had recovered from COVID-19. Here the CDR3 reads CSASLGNTIYF. In DNA form, the CDR3 reads TGCAGTGCTAGTCTTGGAAACACCATATATTTT.